The T cell receptor (beta chain) described here comes from a study of control samples from healthy donors and cancer patients. Looked up from germline, CDR1 is LGHDT and CDR2 is YNNKEL (reference sequence). The CDR3 covers 16 residues. Trimming removed 3 bases from V and 2 bases from J, with 16 bases in between. Generated by immunoSEQ multiplex PCR, the TCRdb table keeps only in-frame clones and is missing some. The table for this sample gives approximately 190,000 clones. Sequencing was carried out using blood. The origin of this receptor is a woman between 25 and 40 years old in good health. The V gene is TRBV3-1 (or the pseudogene TRBV3-2), the J gene TRBJ2-5; D not resolved. The CDR3 DNA is TGTGCCAGCAGCCACCACACTGCCTCGTTACAAGAGACCCAGTACTTC. Amino acids: CASSHHTASLQETQYF.